These T cell receptor beta chains were read from a single sample in a study of beta chain features in type 1 diabetes. Here immunoSEQ multiplex PCR was the method, and the copy in TCRdb shows in-frame clones only, minus some. The data show 500,000 to 700,000 clones, 15% to 19% seen once. Sequencing was performed on naive CD4+ T cells from blood. The source is a man in his late teens or twenties in good health. Both conserved end residues are part of each CDR3. The order of the fields is clone size, J gene, V gene, D gene, CDR3 DNA, CDR3 protein. The D gene is left open where the match is weak. Expanded clones are given a class, and other clones once, few, many or no size at all.

size: few
J: TRBJ2-1
V: TRBV4-1
D: TRBD1
DNA: TGCGCCAGCAGCCCGACAGGGCCCAATGAGCAGTTCTTC
CDR3: CASSPTGPNEQFF

size: NA
J: TRBJ1-1
V: TRBV25-1
D: TRBD1
DNA: TGTGCCAGCAGTGAATTCGGTGGGGACAGTACTGAAGCTTTCTTT
CDR3: CASSEFGGDSTEAFF

size: few
J: TRBJ2-1
V: TRBV7-2
D: TRBD2
DNA: TGTGCCAGCAGGCTTAGCGGGGTCTACAATGAGCAGTTCTTC
CDR3: CASRLSGVYNEQFF

size: NA
J: TRBJ1-5
V: TRBV6-5
D: TRBD1
DNA: TGTGCCAGCAGGTCTACAGGGGGAGAGGGTCAGCCCCAGCATTTT
CDR3: CASRSTGGEGQPQHF

size: NA
J: TRBJ1-5
V: TRBV7-2
D: NA
DNA: TGTGCCAGCAGCTTACGGGTTAACAATCAGCCCCAGCATTTT
CDR3: CASSLRVNNQPQHF

size: NA
J: TRBJ1-1
V: TRBV7-9
D: NA
DNA: TGTGCCAGCAGCCCTACCGGGCTTACGAACACTGAAGCTTTCTTT
CDR3: CASSPTGLTNTEAFF

size: NA
J: TRBJ2-7
V: TRBV6-4
D: TRBD1
DNA: TGTGCCAGCAGTCAGGACAGGGCGAGCGTCTACGAGCAGTACTTC
CDR3: CASSQDRASVYEQYF

size: NA
J: TRBJ2-7
V: TRBV28
D: NA
DNA: TGTGCCAGCAGCCGCACCCCATCCTACGAGCAGTACTTC
CDR3: CASSRTPSYEQYF

size: few
J: TRBJ2-7
V: TRBV28
D: NA
DNA: TGTGCCAGCAGTTTACACGGAATCTACGAGCAGTACTTC
CDR3: CASSLHGIYEQYF

size: few
J: TRBJ2-7
V: TRBV19
D: TRBD1
DNA: TGTGCCAGTAGTGTGCCGGGACAGGGATGGTACGAGCAGTACTTC
CDR3: CASSVPGQGWYEQYF

size: NA
J: TRBJ2-4
V: TRBV7-2
D: TRBD2
DNA: TGTGCCAGCAGTCGGACTAGCGGGAGGGCCGGGGACATTCAGTACTTC
CDR3: CASSRTSGRAGDIQYF

size: NA
J: TRBJ2-5
V: TRBV11-2
D: NA
DNA: TGTGCCAGCAGCTGGTACCAAGAGACCCAGTACTTC
CDR3: CASSWYQETQYF

size: NA
J: TRBJ2-7
V: TRBV5-4
D: NA
DNA: TGTGCCAGCAGCTTGGGCGGGACGGTGTTGTCCTACGAGCAGTACTTC
CDR3: CASSLGGTVLSYEQYF

size: NA
J: TRBJ1-5
V: TRBV12-5
D: NA
DNA: TGTGCTAGTGCCTCTGGACAGCCCAATCAGCCCCAGCATTTT
CDR3: CASASGQPNQPQHF

size: many
J: TRBJ1-4
V: TRBV21-1
D: NA
DNA: TGTGCCAGCAGCACCCTGACAGGGTTTAATGAAAAACTGTTTTTT
CDR3: CASSTLTGFNEKLFF

size: few
J: TRBJ2-3
V: TRBV21-1
D: NA
DNA: TGTGCCAGCAGTCAAGCCCTCGGCGGGTCCACAGATACGCAGTATTTT
CDR3: CASSQALGGSTDTQYF

size: few
J: TRBJ2-4
V: TRBV5-1
D: NA
DNA: TGCGCCAGCAGCTCTGCAACTAGCCGCGACATTCAGTACTTC
CDR3: CASSSATSRDIQYF

size: NA
J: TRBJ2-3
V: TRBV9
D: TRBD2
DNA: TGTGCCAGCAGCGACTTTAGCGGGACAGATACGCAGTATTTT
CDR3: CASSDFSGTDTQYF

size: NA
J: TRBJ2-7
V: TRBV7-9
D: NA
DNA: TGTGCCAGCAGCGTAACACTAGGGCACGAGCAGTACTTC
CDR3: CASSVTLGHEQYF

size: few
J: TRBJ2-3
V: TRBV7-2
D: NA
DNA: TGTGCCAGCAGCCCACATCGGCTAGTTAGCACAGATACGCAGTATTTT
CDR3: CASSPHRLVSTDTQYF

size: NA
J: TRBJ1-1
V: TRBV4-2
D: NA
DNA: TGTGCCAGCAGCCCCCCCGGACTCAGGAACACTGAAGCTTTCTTT
CDR3: CASSPPGLRNTEAFF

size: NA
J: TRBJ2-7
V: TRBV19
D: TRBD1
DNA: TGTGCCAGTAGTATAGGCACGCTCCGGGACAGGGCCGAGCAGTACTTC
CDR3: CASSIGTLRDRAEQYF

size: few
J: TRBJ2-5
V: TRBV5-4
D: NA
DNA: TGTGCCAGCAGCTTGGCCGGGCGTGGTCAAGAGACCCAGTACTTC
CDR3: CASSLAGRGQETQYF

size: NA
J: TRBJ1-5
V: TRBV6-1
D: NA
DNA: TGTGCCAGCCGCCAGGGCAATCAGCCCCAGCATTTT
CDR3: CASRQGNQPQHF

size: few
J: TRBJ1-4
V: TRBV18
D: NA
DNA: TGTGCCAGCTCACTAGTCCCACGGGAAAAACTGTTTTTT
CDR3: CASSLVPREKLFF

size: NA
J: TRBJ2-2
V: TRBV2
D: NA
DNA: TGTGCCAGCAGGGCAACCGGGGGGAACACCGGGGAGCTGTTTTTT
CDR3: CASRATGGNTGELFF

size: few
J: TRBJ1-4
V: TRBV25-1
D: NA
DNA: TGTGCCAGCAGTCTGCCCGTGGGGAGGGGTGAAAAACTGTTTTTT
CDR3: CASSLPVGRGEKLFF